This TCR beta chain stems from a study of regulatory T cells in long-lasting Graves disease. Overall study results and limits: Patients with persistent disease shared 2,900 or so public clonotypes, outpacing the roughly 970 shared by new patients. Persistent Graves' patients showed a TCR diversity that was lower than that of newly diagnosed ones.

V was trimmed by 0 bases and J by 2 bases, leaving 11 bases between them. Germline CDR1 LGHDT, CDR2 YNNKEL (reference sequence). This CDR3 spans 16 amino acids. This clonotype was counted many times. What it recognizes is unknown. Investigators prepared the TCR beta libraries by applying iRepertoire HTBI primers and Arm-PCR of CDR3 regions. Using its own MiXCR run on the multiplex PCR reads, TCRdb lists one record per CDR3 protein. The data show about 440,000 distinct CDR3 sequences, less than 20% seen once. Time point described: newly diagnosed GD, antithyroid drugs for less than 3 months. RNA extracted from PBMCs served as the sequencing template. Doctors identified Graves' disease using the American Thyroid Association guidelines. The sample was also linked to a second study, of T cells in Graves' hyperthyroidism and ophthalmopathy. This second report adds: No progression to ophthalmopathy during 18 months of follow-up defined stable disease.

Material: peripheral blood mononuclear cells (PBMCs), obtained at new diagnosis, from a patient treated with antithyroid drugs. The sequence came from a woman younger than 35 with Graves disease. The chain uses TRBV3-1 and TRBJ1-5, with D tentatively TRBD1 (5 bases). The CDR3 here is CASSQEGGLGNQPQHF. In DNA, the CDR3 is TGTGCCAGCAGCCAAGAGGGGGGGTTAGGCAATCAGCCCCAGCATTTT.